This T cell receptor beta chain was captured in a study of identical twins. Study-wide results and caveats: The presence of invariant MAIT and iNKT cells could partly confound analyses of zero-insertion sequences. Within cord blood, abundant beta clonotypes carried fewer insertions, but memory repertoires showed no such trend.

cDNA carried unique molecular identifiers, and a universal primer site was added by template switching. TCRdb independently ran MiXCR on the 5' RACE reads; one entry per CDR3 protein. The data contain 540,000 or so distinct CDR3 sequences, around 24% of them singletons. This clonotype appeared a few times. Its cognate antigen is unknown. V was shortened by 2 bases and J by 2 bases, with 10 bases between the two germline ends. CDR3 length: 16 amino acids. The germline V gene has CDR1 MNHEY and CDR2 SVGAGI. This sample was also put to use in a study of yellow fever vaccine responses in identical twins. As that report states: Twins reportedly showed a vaccine T cell response that seemed partly convergent and partly personalized.

This receptor was identified in a woman in her late teens or twenties in good health. Material for sequencing was CD4+ T cells sorted from blood. The chain has TRBV6-5 and TRBJ1-6; perhaps TRBD1 as D (6 bases). CDR3 region: CASSYTGSTYNSPLHF. CDR3 nucleotides: TGTGCCAGCAGTTACACAGGGTCCACCTATAATTCACCCCTCCACTTT.